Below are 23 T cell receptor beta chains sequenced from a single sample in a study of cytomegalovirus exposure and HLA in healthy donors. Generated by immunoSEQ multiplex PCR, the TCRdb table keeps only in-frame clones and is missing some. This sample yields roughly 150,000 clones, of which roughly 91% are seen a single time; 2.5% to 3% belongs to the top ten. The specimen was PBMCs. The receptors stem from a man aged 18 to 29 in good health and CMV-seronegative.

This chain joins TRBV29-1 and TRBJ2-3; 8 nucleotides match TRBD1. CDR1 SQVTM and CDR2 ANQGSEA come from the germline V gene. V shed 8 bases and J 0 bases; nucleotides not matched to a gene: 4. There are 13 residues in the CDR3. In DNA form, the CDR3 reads TGCAGCCTAAGGACAGGGAGCACAGATACGCAGTATTTT. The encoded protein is CSLRTGSTDTQYF.

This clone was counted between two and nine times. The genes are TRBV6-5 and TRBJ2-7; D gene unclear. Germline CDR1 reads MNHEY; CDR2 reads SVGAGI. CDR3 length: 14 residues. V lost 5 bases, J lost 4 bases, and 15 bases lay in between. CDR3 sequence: CASSPSGGRYEQYF. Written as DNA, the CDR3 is TGTGCCAGCAGTCCTTCAGGTGGAAGATACGAGCAGTACTTC.

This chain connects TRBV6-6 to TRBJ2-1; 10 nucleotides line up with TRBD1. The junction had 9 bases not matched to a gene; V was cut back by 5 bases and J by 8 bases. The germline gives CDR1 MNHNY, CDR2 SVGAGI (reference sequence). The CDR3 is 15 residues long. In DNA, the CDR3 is TGTGCCAGCAGTCGCCGGGACAGGGGAGTCGATGAGCAGTTCTTC. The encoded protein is CASSRRDRGVDEQFF.

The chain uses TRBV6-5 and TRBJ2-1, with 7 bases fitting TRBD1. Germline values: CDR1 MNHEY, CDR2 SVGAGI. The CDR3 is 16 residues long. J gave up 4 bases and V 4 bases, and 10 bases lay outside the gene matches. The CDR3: CASSFDREPLYNEQFF. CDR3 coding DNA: TGTGCCAGCAGTTTCGACAGGGAACCGTTATACAATGAGCAGTTCTTC.

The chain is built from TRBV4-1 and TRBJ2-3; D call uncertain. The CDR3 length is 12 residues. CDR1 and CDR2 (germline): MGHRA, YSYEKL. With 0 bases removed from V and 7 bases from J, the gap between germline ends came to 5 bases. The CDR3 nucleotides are TGCGCCAGCAGCCAAGAGTCATATACGCAGTATTTT. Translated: CASSQESYTQYF.

This CDR3 reads CASSLVSGQFSGNTIYF. For the CDR3, the DNA is TGCGCCAGCAGCTTGGTTTCAGGGCAGTTCTCTGGAAACACCATATATTTT. The chain employs TRBV5-1 and TRBJ1-3; possibly TRBD1 for D (5 bases). V dropped 0 bases and J dropped 0 bases, with 13 bases sitting between them. The V gene's germline CDR1 is SGHRS and CDR2 YFSETQ. This CDR3 comprises 17 residues.

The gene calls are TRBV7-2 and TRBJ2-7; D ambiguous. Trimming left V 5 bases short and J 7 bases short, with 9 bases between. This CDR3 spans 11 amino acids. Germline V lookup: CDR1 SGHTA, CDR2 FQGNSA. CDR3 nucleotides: TGTGCCAGCAGCCAAACAAAAGAGCAGTACTTC. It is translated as CASSQTKEQYF.

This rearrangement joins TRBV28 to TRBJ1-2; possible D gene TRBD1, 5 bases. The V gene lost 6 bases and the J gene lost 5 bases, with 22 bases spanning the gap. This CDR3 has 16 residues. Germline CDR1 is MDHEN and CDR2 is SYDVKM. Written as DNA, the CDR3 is TGTGCCAGCAGACGCCCCGGCGGGGGGATACCTTATGGCTACACCTTC. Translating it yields CASRRPGGGIPYGYTF.

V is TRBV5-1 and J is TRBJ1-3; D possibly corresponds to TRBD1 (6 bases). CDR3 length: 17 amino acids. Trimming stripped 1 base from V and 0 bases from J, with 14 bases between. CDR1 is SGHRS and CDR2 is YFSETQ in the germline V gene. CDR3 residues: CASSLRVSDSSGNTIYF. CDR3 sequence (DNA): TGCGCCAGCAGCTTGAGGGTTTCGGACAGCTCTGGAAACACCATATATTTT.

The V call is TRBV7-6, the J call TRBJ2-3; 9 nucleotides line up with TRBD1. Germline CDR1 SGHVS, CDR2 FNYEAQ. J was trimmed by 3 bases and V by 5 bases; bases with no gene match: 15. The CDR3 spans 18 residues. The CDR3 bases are TGTGCCAGCAGCGAACTAACCCCCGGGACAGGGAATACAGATACGCAGTATTTT. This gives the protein CASSELTPGTGNTDTQYF.

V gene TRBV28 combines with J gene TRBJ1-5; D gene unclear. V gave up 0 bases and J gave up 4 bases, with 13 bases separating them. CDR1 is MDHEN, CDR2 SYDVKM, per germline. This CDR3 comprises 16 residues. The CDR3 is CASSLWLQVANQPQHF. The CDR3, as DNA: TGTGCCAGCAGTTTATGGCTGCAAGTCGCGAATCAGCCCCAGCATTTT.

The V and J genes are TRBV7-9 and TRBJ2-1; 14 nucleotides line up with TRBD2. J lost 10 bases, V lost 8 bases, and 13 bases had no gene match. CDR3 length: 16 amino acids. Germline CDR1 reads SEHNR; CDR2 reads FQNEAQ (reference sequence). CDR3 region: CASGTSGGGREDEQFF. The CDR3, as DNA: TGTGCCAGCGGGACTAGCGGGGGCGGAAGGGAAGACGAGCAGTTCTTC. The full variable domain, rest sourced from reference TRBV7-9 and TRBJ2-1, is DTGVSQNPRHKITKRGQNVTFRCDPISEHNRLYWYRQTLGQGPEFLTYFQNEAQLEKSRLLSDRFSAERPKGSFSTLEIQRTEQGDSAMYLCASGTSGGGREDEQFFGPGTRLTVL.

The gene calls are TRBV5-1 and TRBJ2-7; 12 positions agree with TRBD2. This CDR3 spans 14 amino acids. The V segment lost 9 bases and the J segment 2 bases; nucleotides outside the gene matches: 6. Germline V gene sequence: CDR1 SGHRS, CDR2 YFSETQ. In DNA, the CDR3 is TGCGCCACCAGACTAGCGGGGGAGACCTACGAGCAGTACGTC. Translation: CATRLAGETYEQYV.

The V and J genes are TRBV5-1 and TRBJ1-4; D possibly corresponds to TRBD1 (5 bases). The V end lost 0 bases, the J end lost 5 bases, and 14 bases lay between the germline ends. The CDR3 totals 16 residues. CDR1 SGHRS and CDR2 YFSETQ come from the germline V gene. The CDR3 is CASSLALGQGNEKLFF. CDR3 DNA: TGCGCCAGCAGCTTGGCGCTGGGGCAAGGAAATGAAAAACTGTTTTTT.

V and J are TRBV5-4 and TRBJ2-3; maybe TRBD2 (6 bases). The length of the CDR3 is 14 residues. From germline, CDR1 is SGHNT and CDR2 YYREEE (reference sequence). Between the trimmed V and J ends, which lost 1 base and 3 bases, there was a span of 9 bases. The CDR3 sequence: CASSLTSGTDTQYF. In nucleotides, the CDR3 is TGTGCCAGCAGCTTGACCAGCGGGACAGATACGCAGTATTTT.

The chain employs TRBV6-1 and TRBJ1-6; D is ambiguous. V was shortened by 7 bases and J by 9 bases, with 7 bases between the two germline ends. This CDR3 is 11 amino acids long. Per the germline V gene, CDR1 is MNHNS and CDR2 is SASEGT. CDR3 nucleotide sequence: TGTGCCAGCATATTGAGTTCACCCCTCCACTTT. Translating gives CASILSSPLHF.

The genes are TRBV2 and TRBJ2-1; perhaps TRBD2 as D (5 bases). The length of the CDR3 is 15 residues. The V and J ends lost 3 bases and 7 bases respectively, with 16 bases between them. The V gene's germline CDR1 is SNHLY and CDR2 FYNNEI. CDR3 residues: CASSDQDLMGNEQFF. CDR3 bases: TGTGCCAGCAGTGACCAGGACTTGATGGGGAATGAGCAGTTCTTC.

The CDR3 bases are TGTGCCAGCACTACCCGGGACAGGGTCTACGAGCAGTACGTC. This encodes CASTTRDRVYEQYV. V and J are TRBV28 and TRBJ2-7; 9 positions match TRBD1. From germline, CDR1 is MDHEN and CDR2 SYDVKM. CDR3 length equals 14 residues. With V trimmed by 7 bases and J by 3 bases, 7 bases remained unmatched.

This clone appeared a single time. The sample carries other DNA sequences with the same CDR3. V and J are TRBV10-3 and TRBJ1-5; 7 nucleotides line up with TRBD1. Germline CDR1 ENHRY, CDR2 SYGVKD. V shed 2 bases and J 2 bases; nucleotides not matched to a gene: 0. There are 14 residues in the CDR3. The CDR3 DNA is TGTGCCATCAGTGAGGACAGGGGCAATCAGCCCCAGCATTTT. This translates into CAISEDRGNQPQHF.

As DNA, the CDR3 is TGCGCCAGCAGCCAAGAAGAGATTTTGACGGGGGATCAGCCCCAGCATTTT. As protein: CASSQEEILTGDQPQHF. V gene TRBV4-1 combines with J gene TRBJ1-5, with D possibly TRBD1 on 5 matching bases. There are 17 residues in the CDR3. Germline V gives CDR1 MGHRA, CDR2 YSYEKL. Trimming took off 0 bases at V and 5 bases at J, with 17 bases between the two ends.

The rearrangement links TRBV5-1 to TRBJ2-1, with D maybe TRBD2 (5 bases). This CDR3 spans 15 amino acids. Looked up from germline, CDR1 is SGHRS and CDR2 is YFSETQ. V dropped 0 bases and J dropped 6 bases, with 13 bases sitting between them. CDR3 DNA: TGCGCCAGCAGCTTGGCGGGGTCGCCTCGCAATGAGCAGTTCTTC. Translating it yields CASSLAGSPRNEQFF.

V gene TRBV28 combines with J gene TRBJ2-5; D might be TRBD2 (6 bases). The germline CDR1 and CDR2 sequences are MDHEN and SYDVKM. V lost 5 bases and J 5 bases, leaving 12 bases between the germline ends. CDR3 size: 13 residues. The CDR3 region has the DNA TGTGCCAGCAGTAACAGTGCGGGGGAGACCCAGTACTTC. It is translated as CASSNSAGETQYF.

In nucleotides, the CDR3 is TGTGCCAGCAGCCAGGAGACTAGCGGGAGTTCAGAGGCAGATACGCAGTATTTT. It is translated as CASSQETSGSSEADTQYF. The chain links TRBV4-2 to TRBJ2-3, with 12 bases identical to TRBD2. The germline gives CDR1 LGHNA, CDR2 YNFKEQ. V shed 3 bases and J 4 bases; nucleotides not matched to a gene: 11. This CDR3 has 18 residues.